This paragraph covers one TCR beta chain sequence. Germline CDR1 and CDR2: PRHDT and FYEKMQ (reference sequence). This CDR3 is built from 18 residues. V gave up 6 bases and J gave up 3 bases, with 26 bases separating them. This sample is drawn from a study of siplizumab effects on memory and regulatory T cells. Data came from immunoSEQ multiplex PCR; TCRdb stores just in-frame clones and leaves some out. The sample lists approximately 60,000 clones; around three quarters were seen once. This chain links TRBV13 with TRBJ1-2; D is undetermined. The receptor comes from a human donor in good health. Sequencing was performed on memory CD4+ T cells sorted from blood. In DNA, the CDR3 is TGTGCCAGCAGGCAAGTTCAGCGCCGGGCGTCGAGAGACTATGGCTACACCTTC. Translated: CASRQVQRRASRDYGYTF.